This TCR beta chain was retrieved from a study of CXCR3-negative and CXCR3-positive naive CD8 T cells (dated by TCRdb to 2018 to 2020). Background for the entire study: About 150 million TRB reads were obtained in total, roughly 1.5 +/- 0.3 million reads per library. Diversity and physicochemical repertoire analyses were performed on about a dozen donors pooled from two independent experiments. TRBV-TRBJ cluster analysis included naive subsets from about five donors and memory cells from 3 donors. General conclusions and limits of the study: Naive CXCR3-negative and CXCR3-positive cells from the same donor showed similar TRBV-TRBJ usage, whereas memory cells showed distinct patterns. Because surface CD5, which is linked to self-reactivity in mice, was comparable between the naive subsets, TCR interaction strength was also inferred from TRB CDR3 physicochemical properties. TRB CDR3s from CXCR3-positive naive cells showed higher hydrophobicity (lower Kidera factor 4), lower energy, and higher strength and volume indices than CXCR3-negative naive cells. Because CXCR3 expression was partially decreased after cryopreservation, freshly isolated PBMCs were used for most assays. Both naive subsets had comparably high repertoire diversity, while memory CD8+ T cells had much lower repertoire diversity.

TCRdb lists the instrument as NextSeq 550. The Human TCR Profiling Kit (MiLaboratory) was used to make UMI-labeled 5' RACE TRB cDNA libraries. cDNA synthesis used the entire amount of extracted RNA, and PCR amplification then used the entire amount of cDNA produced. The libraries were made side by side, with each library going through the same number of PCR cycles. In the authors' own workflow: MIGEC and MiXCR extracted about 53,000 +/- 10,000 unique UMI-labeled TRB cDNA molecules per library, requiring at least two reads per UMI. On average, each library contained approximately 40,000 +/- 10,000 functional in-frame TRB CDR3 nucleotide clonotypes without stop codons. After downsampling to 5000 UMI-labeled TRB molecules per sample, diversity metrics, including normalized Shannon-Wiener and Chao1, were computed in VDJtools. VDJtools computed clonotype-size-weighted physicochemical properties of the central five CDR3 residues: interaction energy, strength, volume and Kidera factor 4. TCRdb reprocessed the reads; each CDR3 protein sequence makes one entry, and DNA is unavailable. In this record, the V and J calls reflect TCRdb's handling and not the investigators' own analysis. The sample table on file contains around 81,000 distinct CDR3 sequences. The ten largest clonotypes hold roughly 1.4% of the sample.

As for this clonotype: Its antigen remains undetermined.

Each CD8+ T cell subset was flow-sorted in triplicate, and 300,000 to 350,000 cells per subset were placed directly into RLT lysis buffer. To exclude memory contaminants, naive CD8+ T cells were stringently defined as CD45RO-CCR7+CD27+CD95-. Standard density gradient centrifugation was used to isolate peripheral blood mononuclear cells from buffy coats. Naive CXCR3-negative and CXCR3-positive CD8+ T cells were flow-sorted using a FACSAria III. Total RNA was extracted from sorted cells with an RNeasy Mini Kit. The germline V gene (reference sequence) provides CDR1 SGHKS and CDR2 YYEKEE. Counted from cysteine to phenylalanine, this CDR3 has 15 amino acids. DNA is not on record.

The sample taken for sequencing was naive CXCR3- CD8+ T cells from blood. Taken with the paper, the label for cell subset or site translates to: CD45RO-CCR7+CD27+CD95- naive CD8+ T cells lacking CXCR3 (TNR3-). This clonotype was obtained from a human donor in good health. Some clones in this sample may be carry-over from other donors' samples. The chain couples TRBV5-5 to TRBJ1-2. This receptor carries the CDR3 CASSLDARANYGYTF.